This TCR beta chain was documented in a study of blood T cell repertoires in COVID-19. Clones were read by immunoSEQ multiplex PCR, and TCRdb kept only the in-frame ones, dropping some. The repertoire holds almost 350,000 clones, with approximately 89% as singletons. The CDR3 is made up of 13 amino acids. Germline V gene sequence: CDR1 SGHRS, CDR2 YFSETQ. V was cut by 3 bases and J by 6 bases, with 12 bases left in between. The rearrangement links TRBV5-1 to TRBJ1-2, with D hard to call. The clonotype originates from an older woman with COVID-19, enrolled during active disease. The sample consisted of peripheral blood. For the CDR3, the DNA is TGCGCCAGCAGCTGGAGCCGCGGTGATGGCTACACCTTC. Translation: CASSWSRGDGYTF.